In this sample, the clone carrying this TCR beta chain turned up a few times. The CDR3 has 15 residues. Germline CDR1 and CDR2: WSHSY and SAAADI. Unmatched junction bases numbered 3, after V lost 3 bases and J lost 3 bases. These data originate in a study of blood T cell repertoires in COVID-19. The method was immunoSEQ multiplex PCR; TCRdb's version includes in-frame clones alone and lacks a portion of them. The table has 95,000 or so clones, 70% to 80% seen once. The genes are TRBV10-2 and TRBJ2-1, with 9 bases aligning to TRBD2. The sequencing input was peripheral blood. The origin of this receptor is a woman at least 80 years old with active or convalescent COVID-19. Written as DNA, the CDR3 is TGCGCCAGCAGTGAACCTAGCGGGAACTACAATGAGCAGTTCTTC. Its translation: CASSEPSGNYNEQFF.